This TCR beta chain was documented in a study of radiation and T cells in renal cell carcinoma. Study results and limitations: In blood, top tumor clones expanded by 2 weeks, shrinking by 4.

CDR3 size: 15 residues. The V end lost 0 bases, the J end lost 1 base, and 10 bases lay between the germline ends. Germline CDR1 reads SGHRS; CDR2 reads YFSETQ. The sample's time point: blood 4 weeks post-SBRT, at nephrectomy. This sample's treatment: 15 Gy SBRT to primary tumor, nephrectomy 4 weeks later. Nephrectomy followed 15 Gy stereotactic body radiation by 4 weeks. Serial blood draws occurred at baseline and 2 and 4 weeks post-SBRT. A remark on this clone: Its specificity is unknown.

Clones were sequenced by immunoSEQ multiplex PCR, and TCRdb holds only the in-frame ones, with some missing. The data hold roughly 80,000 clones, with over 65% observed a single time. Sequences were derived from blood, sampled from a patient whose treatment included radiotherapy and nephrectomy. This receptor was taken from an older woman with renal cell carcinoma. The chain employs TRBV5-1 and TRBJ1-1, with D unclear. CDR3 amino acids: CASSLVAGSNTEAFF. The CDR3 DNA reads TGCGCCAGCAGCTTGGTGGCGGGCTCGAACACTGAAGCTTTCTTT.